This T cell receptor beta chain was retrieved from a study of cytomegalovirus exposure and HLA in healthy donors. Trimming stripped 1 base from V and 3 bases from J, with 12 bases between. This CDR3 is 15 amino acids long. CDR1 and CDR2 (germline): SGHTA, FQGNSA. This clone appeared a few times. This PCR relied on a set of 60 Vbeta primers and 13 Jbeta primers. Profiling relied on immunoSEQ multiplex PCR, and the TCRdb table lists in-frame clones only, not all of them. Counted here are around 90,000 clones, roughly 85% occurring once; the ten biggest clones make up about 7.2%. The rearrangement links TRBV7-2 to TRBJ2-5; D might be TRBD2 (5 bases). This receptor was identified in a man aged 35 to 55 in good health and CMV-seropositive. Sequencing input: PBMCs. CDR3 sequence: CASSLGLSGKETQYF. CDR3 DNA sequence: TGTGCCAGCAGCTTAGGGCTGTCGGGGAAAGAGACCCAGTACTTC.